The clone carrying this T cell receptor (beta chain) turned up a few times. Antigen: not known. The data are from a study of T-cell memory formation after mild COVID-19. MiXCR, run by TCRdb on the 5' RACE reads, gives a single entry per CDR3 protein. The sample holds 550,000 to 600,000 distinct CDR3 sequences, less than 25% seen once. This CDR3 region has 13 residues. V lost 2 bases, J lost 6 bases, and 8 bases lay in between. Germline V CDR1 and CDR2: KGHDR, SFDVKD. Findings and limits, study-wide: Clonal second-wave expansions that peaked on day 37 had unconfirmed SARS-CoV-2 specificity.

The chain uses TRBV24-1 and TRBJ2-3; D is uncertain. Source material: PBMCs or a T cell subset sorted from them (not recorded which). The receptor was isolated from an adult woman who had mild COVID-19 (a few samples of this study predate the infection). Cell type and time point are not known. CDR3 amino acids: CATSDSDIDTQYF. The CDR3, as DNA: TGTGCCACCAGTGATTCCGACATTGATACGCAGTATTTT.